This T cell receptor beta chain was captured by sequencing in a study of vaccination and CD4 T cells after COVID-19. The junction had 8 bases not matched to a gene; V was cut back by 4 bases and J by 3 bases. CDR1 and CDR2 (germline): ENHRY, SYGVKD. The CDR3 covers 16 residues. Once obtained from cultured CD4+ T cells, the DNA was sequenced using the Oncomine TCR Beta short-read assay. After culture, CD4+ T cells served as the source for genomic DNA extraction. Via MiXCR, TCRdb re-called the PCR reads, giving one row per CDR3 protein. Among some 15,000 distinct CDR3 sequences, more than 55% were seen once, and the ten largest hold 19%. In regard to this clonotype: Its antigen remains unidentified.

The sample's treatment: roughly 10-day PBMC culture with coronavirus spike peptide pools or control peptides (ViraFEST assay). The study, taken as a whole, reports: Spike mono-reactivity was the property of 304 of 307 vaccine-specific clones in convalescent patients.

The chain recombines TRBV10-3 with TRBJ2-2, with 7 positions matching TRBD2. Specimen: CD4+ T cells from blood, cultured in vitro. The TCR sequence derives from a human donor who had recovered from COVID-19. CDR3 bases: TGTGCCATCAGTGGACGGCTAGCGGAGTACACCGGGGAGCTGTTTTTT. Translating it yields CAISGRLAEYTGELFF.